Presented here are 31 T cell receptor beta chains from one specimen sequenced in a study of tumor-infiltrating lymphocytes in primary liver carcinoma. Co-extracting RNA and DNA was done with about 18-33 mg of unsorted bulk tissue as input. TCR beta cDNA was made from 500 ng total RNA with a constant-region primer. Three-round nested multiplex PCR performed with slightly modified ARM-PCR produced the TCR beta libraries. Primers for the first two PCR rounds were TRBV1-TRBV30 forward primers and a C-beta reverse primer (roughly 10 cycles per round). TCRdb re-analysed the multiplex PCR reads in MiXCR, keeping a single row per CDR3 protein. Of 100,000 to 150,000 distinct CDR3 sequences listed, 64% are singletons. Source material: liver tumor tissue from sampling region 3. Sample subset: tumor region T3, left-lateral pole. Receptors originate from a woman aged 55-70 years with primary liver carcinoma and hepatitis B virus infection.

The chain joins TRBV18 to TRBJ2-2, with TRBD2 as a possible D gene (6 bases). The germline V gene has CDR1 KGHSH and CDR2 LQKENI. The V end was cut by 2 bases, the J end by 5 bases, with 12 bases between. The CDR3 sequence is 15 residues long. The CDR3 reads CASSPGGKVTGELFF. In nucleotides, the CDR3 is TGTGCCAGCTCACCAGGCGGGAAAGTTACCGGGGAGCTGTTTTTT.

As for this clonotype: One end of the junction varies from germline; a read error may be responsible. This chain uses TRBV28 with TRBJ1-5; D may be TRBD1 (6 bases). Per the germline V gene, CDR1 is MDHEN and CDR2 is SYDVKM. This CDR3 has 14 amino acids. The CDR3 DNA reads TGTGCCAGCCAAAAGGGGGGCGGCGATCAGCCCCAACATTTT. It translates to CASQKGGGDQPQHF.

This clonotype was detected a few times. The chain employs TRBV5-1 and TRBJ1-3; a weak D match, TRBD1 (6 bases). CDR1 SGHRS and CDR2 YFSETQ come from the germline V gene. Trimming shortened V by 8 bases and J by 4 bases, and 19 bases separated the two germline ends. This CDR3 is built from 15 residues. The CDR3 nucleotides read TGCGCCAGTCAACTATGGGGGGCGCAGGGAAACACCATATATTTT. Translated: CASQLWGAQGNTIYF.

In regard to this clonotype: A read error may explain this, as a much larger clone is one base away. The chain links TRBV30 to TRBJ2-7; D is uncertain. CDR3 size: 12 residues. CDR1 GTSNPN and CDR2 SVGIG come from the germline V gene (reference sequence). The CDR3 DNA reads as TGTGCCTTGAGTAGGACGGGCTACGAGCAGTACTTC. This sequence encodes CALSRTGYEQYF.

This clonotype was recorded many times. This chain joins TRBV7-9 and TRBJ2-5, with TRBD1 matching over 8 bases. There are 17 residues in the CDR3. Germline loops: CDR1 SEHNR, CDR2 FQNEAQ (reference sequence). V lost 4 bases to trimming and J lost 2 bases; unmatched junction nucleotides: 12. CDR3 region: CASSSSLGQVRQETQYF. CDR3 sequence (DNA): TGTGCCAGCAGCTCCTCCCTGGGACAGGTCCGGCAAGAGACCCAGTACTTC.

A note on this clonotype: One base away lies a much larger clone, so this may be a sequencing read error. The rearrangement links TRBV13 to TRBJ2-1, with 10 bases lining up with TRBD1. This CDR3 comprises 14 residues. CDR1 PRHDT and CDR2 FYEKMQ come from the germline V gene (reference sequence). Trimming cost V 8 bases and J 8 bases; bases outside gene matches: 9. CDR3 residues: CASGKPGQGYEQFF. CDR3 nucleotide sequence: TGTGCCAGCGGCAAGCCGGGACAGGGGTATGAGCAGTTCTTC.

As regards this clonotype: Because the CDR3 is missing its conserved closing phenylalanine or tryptophan, this is likely a read error. The gene calls are TRBV29-1 and TRBJ2-7; D might be TRBD1 (6 bases). V was trimmed by 7 bases and J by 6 bases, leaving 19 bases between them. Germline values: CDR1 SQVTM, CDR2 ANQGSEA. CDR3 length equals 13 residues. CDR3: CSARDMGRFEQYY. The CDR3 coding sequence is TGCAGCGCCCGGGACATGGGGCGCTTCGAGCAGTACTAC.

Comments on this clonotype: This may arise from a read error, as a much more abundant clone is one base away. The CDR3 does not close with the conserved phenylalanine or tryptophan, likely indicating a read error. The chain links TRBV11-2 to TRBJ2-1; no firm D call. CDR1 SGHAT and CDR2 FQNNGV come from the germline V gene. This CDR3 region has 13 residues. The V and J ends lost 7 bases and 7 bases respectively, with 14 bases between them. The chain's CDR3 is CASTPSVENEQFS. The CDR3 nucleotides are TGTGCCAGCACCCCGTCGGTAGAGAATGAGCAGTTCTCC.

As regards this clonotype: Because the CDR3 is missing its conserved closing phenylalanine or tryptophan, this is likely a read error. The chain combines TRBV11-1 with TRBJ2-7, with a weak D call TRBD2 (6 bases). The CDR3 contains 15 residues. Trimming removed 5 bases at V and 9 bases at J, with 23 bases between. The germline gives CDR1 SGHAT, CDR2 FQDESV (reference sequence). The CDR3 DNA reads TGTGCCAGCAGCCCTCGGACGGCAGGACTACGCGGGCAGTACTCC. It specifies CASSPRTAGLRGQYS.

This clonotype was recorded once. This may come from a read error, since a much larger clone is one base off. The chain is built from TRBV21-1 and TRBJ2-1; the tabulated D call, TRBD1, remains unverified against the DNA. TRBV21-1 is a documented pseudogene. The CDR3 sequence is 19 residues long. The CDR3 sequence is CASTPKGQDRDGTHNEQFF. The CDR3 nucleotides are TGTGCCAGCACCCCGAAGGGGCAGGACCGGGACGGGACGCACAATGAGCAGTTCTTC.

This clonotype was detected ten times or more. The V and J genes are TRBV10-3 and TRBJ2-3; 7 bases are shared with TRBD1. J gave up 4 bases and V 3 bases, and 16 bases lay outside the gene matches. The CDR3 sequence is 18 residues long. Germline V gene lookup returns CDR1 ENHRY and CDR2 SYGVKD. CDR3 DNA: TGTGCCATCAGTGACAGGGGGATAGAGGGGAATCACCCAGATACGCAGTATTTT. Protein sequence: CAISDRGIEGNHPDTQYF.

This clonotype was detected many times. A much larger clone differs by one base, so this may be a read error. The chain uses TRBV12-3 or TRBV12-4 and TRBJ1-1; TRBD1 agrees at 9 bases. V shed 5 bases and J 1 base; nucleotides not matched to a gene: 2. The CDR3 has 14 amino acids. CDR3 residues: CASSLDRGNTEAFF. In nucleotides, the CDR3 is TGTGCCAGCAGTCTGGACAGGGGGAACACTGAAGCTTTCTTT.

A word on this clonotype: Just one base apart from a much larger clone, this may be a read error. The CDR3 does not close with the conserved phenylalanine or tryptophan, likely indicating a read error. This sequence joins TRBV14 and TRBJ2-2; no firm D call. CDR1 is SGHDN, CDR2 FVKESK, per germline. This CDR3 is built from 13 residues. The ends were cut back, 2 bases at V and 6 bases at J, with 7 bases in the middle. This CDR3 reads CASSQSIAGELFY. As DNA, the CDR3 is TGTGCCAGCAGCCAAAGTATCGCCGGGGAGCTGTTTTAT.

By proportion, this clonotype is medium-sized. The rearrangement uses TRBV11-2 and TRBJ2-6; D possibly corresponds to TRBD1 (5 bases). The V gene's germline CDR1 is SGHAT and CDR2 FQNNGV. The CDR3 spans 18 residues. V was pared by 2 bases and J by 1 base, with 15 bases between. CDR3 protein: CASSLPQGSLSGANVLTF. The CDR3 nucleotides are TGTGCCAGCAGCTTACCCCAGGGTAGTTTGTCTGGGGCCAACGTCCTGACTTTC. Using reference TRBV11-2 and TRBJ2-6 for the parts outside the CDR3, the full variable domain is EAGVAQSPRYKIIEKRQSVAFWCNPISGHATLYWYQQILGQGPKLLIQFQNNGVVDDSQLPKDRFSAERLKGVDSTLKIQPAKLEDSAVYLCASSLPQGSLSGANVLTFGAGSRLTVL.

The V call is TRBV5-4, the J call TRBJ2-4; D may be TRBD2 (7 bases). The CDR3 sequence is 16 residues long. Germline V gene lookup returns CDR1 SGHNT and CDR2 YYREEE (reference sequence). The V end lost 0 bases, the J end lost 6 bases, and 16 bases lay between the germline ends. The CDR3 region is CASSLVGSGGINIQYF. The CDR3 DNA is TGTGCCAGCAGCTTGGTTGGTTCGGGGGGCATAAACATTCAGTACTTC.

The chain uses TRBV20-1 and TRBJ2-1; the D gene could be TRBD1 or TRBD2 (5 bases each). Germline lookup yields CDR1 DFQATT and CDR2 SNEGSKA (reference sequence). V lost 5 bases and J lost 7, with 18 bases in between. CDR3 length: 14 residues. This CDR3 reads CSADYDRDGNEQFF. In nucleotides, the CDR3 is TGCAGTGCTGACTACGATAGGGACGGTAATGAGCAGTTCTTC.

This clonotype appeared a few times. V gene TRBV7-8 combines with J gene TRBJ1-2, with 12 bases that match TRBD1. Germline V lookup: CDR1 SGHVS, CDR2 FQNEAQ. The length of the CDR3 is 16 residues. The J segment lost 2 bases and the V segment lost 2 bases, leaving 3 bases of the junction unmatched. CDR3 coding DNA: TGTGCCAGCAGCTTATTGGGACAGGGGGCAAACTATGGCTACACCTTC. Its protein product is CASSLLGQGANYGYTF.

With respect to this clonotype: A much larger clone is a single base away; this may be a read error. The V gene is TRBV30, the J gene TRBJ2-7; TRBD2 is a possible D gene (6 bases). This CDR3 region has 13 residues. Germline CDR1 is GTSNPN and CDR2 is SVGIG (reference sequence). CDR3 in amino acids: CAWNWGRTYDQYF. The CDR3 DNA reads as TGTGCCTGGAATTGGGGGAGGACCTACGACCAGTACTTC.

V usage is TRBV28 and J usage is TRBJ1-1; D call uncertain. The CDR3 extends over 16 amino acids. From germline, CDR1 is MDHEN and CDR2 SYDVKM. V lost 4 bases and J 1 base, leaving 16 bases between the germline ends. The CDR3 is CASSSGIRGTNTEAFF. DNA of the CDR3: TGTGCCAGCAGTTCCGGGATTAGAGGCACGAACACTGAAGCTTTCTTT.

The sample holds a few counts of this clonotype. It may be a read error: a sequence one base away is much more abundant. The genes are TRBV6-2 or TRBV6-3 and TRBJ1-2; D is unresolved. The germline V gene encodes CDR1 MNHEY and CDR2 SVGEGT. The CDR3 totals 11 residues. Trimming took off 2 bases at V and 4 bases at J, with 2 bases between the two ends. In nucleotides, the CDR3 is TGTGCCAGCAGTTACGGCTATGGCTACACCTTC. Translation: CASSYGYGYTF.

This clonotype was counted between two and nine times. V is TRBV28 and J is TRBJ1-4; D ambiguous. CDR1 is MDHEN, CDR2 SYDVKM, per germline. The CDR3 totals 15 residues. V was pared by 3 bases and J by 3 bases, with 11 bases between. The CDR3 protein is CASSFKRVPNEKLFF. The CDR3 DNA sequence: TGTGCCAGCAGTTTTAAGCGCGTGCCTAATGAAAAACTGTTTTTT.

Comment on this clonotype: One base away lies a much larger clone, so this may be a sequencing read error. J is TRBJ1-1 and V is TRBV4-2; a weak D match, TRBD1 (5 bases). Germline values: CDR1 LGHNA, CDR2 YNFKEQ. The CDR3 runs to 14 residues. This CDR3 reads CAGSRLDTNTEAFF. CDR3 coding DNA: TGTGCCGGCAGCCGTCTGGACACTAACACTGAAGCTTTCTTT.

This clonotype came up many times. This sequence joins TRBV6-5 and TRBJ1-5; D is uncertain. CDR1 and CDR2 (germline): MNHEY, SVGAGI. This CDR3 is built from 13 residues. Trimming pared 6 bases from V and 8 bases from J, leaving 14 bases between. CDR3 sequence reads: CASRNSAYEPQHF. In nucleotides, the CDR3 is TGTGCCAGCAGAAACAGTGCGTATGAGCCCCAGCATTTT.

About this clonotype: At one boundary the junction diverges from the germline segment, which might be a read error. The chain has TRBV29-1 and TRBJ2-3; the match to TRBD2 covers 9 bases. The CDR3 has 14 amino acids. Germline CDR1 is SQVTM and CDR2 is ANQGSEA. The CDR3 DNA reads TGCAACGTTGTTGGCGGGAGGGGTGCAGATACGCAATATTTT. Its translation: CNVVGGRGADTQYF.

The DNA of the CDR3 is TGTGCCAGCAGTCCGGCAACAAGCTCCGATCAGCCCCAGCATTTT. Translated, it gives CASSPATSSDQPQHF. The chain has TRBV12-3 or TRBV12-4 and TRBJ1-5; no firm D call. Trimming took 5 bases from V and 5 from J, leaving 16 bases between them. This CDR3 region has 15 residues.

The chain combines TRBV11-2 with TRBJ2-3; D not certain. The germline V gene has CDR1 SGHAT and CDR2 FQNNGV. V lost 8 bases and J 6 bases, leaving 15 bases between the germline ends. This CDR3 comprises 13 residues. The CDR3: CASGTLVADTQYF. The DNA for the CDR3 is TGTGCCAGCGGCACCCTGGTTGCTGATACGCAGTATTTT.

This clonotype was detected a few times. The chain has TRBV28 and TRBJ1-1; TRBD1 matches 7 bases. Germline CDR1 reads MDHEN; CDR2 reads SYDVKM. The CDR3 loop spans 14 amino acids. The J segment lost 2 bases and the V segment lost 11 bases, leaving 11 bases of the junction unmatched. CDR3 loop: CAAKPGQRNTEAFF. The CDR3 nucleotides read TGTGCCGCCAAACCGGGACAGAGAAACACTGAAGCTTTCTTT.

The chain joins TRBV29-1 to TRBJ2-3; 8 bases match TRBD2. V gave up 6 bases and J gave up 3 bases; unmatched junction bases: 8. There are 14 residues in the CDR3. CDR1 and CDR2 (germline): SQVTM, ANQGSEA. CDR3 coding DNA: TGCAGCGTAAGCGGGAGTGGGAGTACAGATACGCAGTATTTT. Translation gives CSVSGSGSTDTQYF.

Remarks on this clonotype: One base away lies a much larger clone, so this may be a sequencing read error. This sequence joins TRBV5-6 and TRBJ2-1; D gene uncertain. The CDR3 has 16 amino acids. Trimming left V 3 bases short and J 3 bases short, with 16 bases between. Germline lookup yields CDR1 SGHDT and CDR2 YYEEEE. This CDR3 is CASSSSGYLDYNEQFF. CDR3 nucleotides: TGTGCCAGCAGCTCAAGTGGCTACCTAGACTACAATGAGCAGTTCTTC.

This clonotype occurred many times. The chain carries TRBV10-3 and TRBJ2-1, with D perhaps TRBD1 (6 bases). V lost 7 bases and J 3 bases, leaving 13 bases between the germline ends. Germline loops: CDR1 ENHRY, CDR2 SYGVKD. The CDR3 consists of 14 residues. The CDR3 DNA is TGTGCCATCACGACAGGTGAATACTACAATGAGCAGTTCTTC. Translation gives CAITTGEYYNEQFF.

Remarks on this clonotype: The conserved phenylalanine or tryptophan normally closing the CDR3 is absent here, so this likely arose from a read error. The V and J genes are TRBV28 and TRBJ2-7; the match to TRBD2 covers 8 bases. This CDR3 contains 15 residues. The germline CDR1 and CDR2 sequences are MDHEN and SYDVKM. The V segment lost 3 bases and the J segment 3 bases; nucleotides outside the gene matches: 7. For the CDR3, the DNA is TGTGCCAGCAGTTTGCGAGCGGGAGTCGACTACGAGCAGTACTTG. Translated: CASSLRAGVDYEQYL.